This TCR beta chain was identified in a study of T cell repertoires in cytomegalovirus infection. At the level of the study: TCR beta signatures that were public indicated CMV infection and matching HLA type.

Concerning this clonotype: What it binds is not known.

Study-wide findings and caveats: Dominating the ex vivo response were TCR beta clonotypes that were CMV-specific and HLA-C-restricted. The study identified carriers of CMV plus the relevant HLA from cumulative public TCR beta family frequency.

This CDR3 spans 14 amino acids. CDR1 is MNHEY and CDR2 is SMNVEV in the germline V gene (reference sequence). V was clipped by 6 bases and J by 8 bases; unmatched bases: 7. In TCRdb, the reads were re-called with MiXCR into one record per CDR3 protein. The profile covers around 530,000 distinct CDR3 sequences, with approximately 25% appearing a single time and over 10% taken by the ten largest. This rearrangement joins TRBV27 to TRBJ1-4; 9 nucleotides line up with TRBD1. This TCR came from a human donor in good health (CMV status not recorded). Some clones in this sample may be carry-over from other donors' samples. Sequenced sample: PBMCs. DNA for the CDR3: TGTGCCAGCAGCTTTACAGGGGGCCGGGAAAAACTGTTTTTT. Residues: CASSFTGGREKLFF.